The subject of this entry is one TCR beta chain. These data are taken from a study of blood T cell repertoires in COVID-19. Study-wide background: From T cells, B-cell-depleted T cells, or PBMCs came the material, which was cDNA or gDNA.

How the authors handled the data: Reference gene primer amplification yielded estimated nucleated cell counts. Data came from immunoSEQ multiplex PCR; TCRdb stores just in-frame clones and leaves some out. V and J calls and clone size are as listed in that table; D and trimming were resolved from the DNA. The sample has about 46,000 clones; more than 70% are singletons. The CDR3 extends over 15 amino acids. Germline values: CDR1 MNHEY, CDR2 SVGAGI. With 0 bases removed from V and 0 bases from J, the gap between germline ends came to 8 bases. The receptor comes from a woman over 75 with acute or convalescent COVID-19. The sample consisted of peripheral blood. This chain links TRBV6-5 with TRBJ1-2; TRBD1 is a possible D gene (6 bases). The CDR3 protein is CASSYSRGTNYGYTF. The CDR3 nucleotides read TGTGCCAGCAGTTACTCCAGGGGAACTAACTATGGCTACACCTTC.